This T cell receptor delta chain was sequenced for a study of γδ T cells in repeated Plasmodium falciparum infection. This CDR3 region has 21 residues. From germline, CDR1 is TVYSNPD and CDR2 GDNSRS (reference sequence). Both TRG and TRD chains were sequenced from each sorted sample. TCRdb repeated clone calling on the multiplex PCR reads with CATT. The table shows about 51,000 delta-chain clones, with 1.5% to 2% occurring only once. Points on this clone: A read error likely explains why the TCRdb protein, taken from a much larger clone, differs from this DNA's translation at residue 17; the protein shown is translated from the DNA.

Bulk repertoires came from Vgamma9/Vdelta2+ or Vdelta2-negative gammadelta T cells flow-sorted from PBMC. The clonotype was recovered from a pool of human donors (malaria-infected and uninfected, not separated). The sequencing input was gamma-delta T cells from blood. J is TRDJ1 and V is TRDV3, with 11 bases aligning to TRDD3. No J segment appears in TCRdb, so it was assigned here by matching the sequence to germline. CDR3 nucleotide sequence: TGTGCCTTTATAATTAACCCTCGATACATTGGGGGATACGCTGTAGCCGAGAAACTCATCTTT. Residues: CAFIINPRYIGGYAVAEKLIF.